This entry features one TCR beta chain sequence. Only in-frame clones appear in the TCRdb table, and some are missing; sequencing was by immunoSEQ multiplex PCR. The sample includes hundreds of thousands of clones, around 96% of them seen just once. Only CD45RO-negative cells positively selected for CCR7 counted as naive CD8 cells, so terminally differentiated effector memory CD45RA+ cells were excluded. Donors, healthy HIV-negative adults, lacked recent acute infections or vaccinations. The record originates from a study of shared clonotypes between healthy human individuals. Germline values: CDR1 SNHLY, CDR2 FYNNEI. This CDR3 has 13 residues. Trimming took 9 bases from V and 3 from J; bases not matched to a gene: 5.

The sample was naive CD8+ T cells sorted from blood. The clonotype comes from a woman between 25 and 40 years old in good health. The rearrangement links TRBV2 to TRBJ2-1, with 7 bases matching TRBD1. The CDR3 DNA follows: TGTGCCAGAACCGGGACAGTCTACAATGAGCAGTTCTTC. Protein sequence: CARTGTVYNEQFF.